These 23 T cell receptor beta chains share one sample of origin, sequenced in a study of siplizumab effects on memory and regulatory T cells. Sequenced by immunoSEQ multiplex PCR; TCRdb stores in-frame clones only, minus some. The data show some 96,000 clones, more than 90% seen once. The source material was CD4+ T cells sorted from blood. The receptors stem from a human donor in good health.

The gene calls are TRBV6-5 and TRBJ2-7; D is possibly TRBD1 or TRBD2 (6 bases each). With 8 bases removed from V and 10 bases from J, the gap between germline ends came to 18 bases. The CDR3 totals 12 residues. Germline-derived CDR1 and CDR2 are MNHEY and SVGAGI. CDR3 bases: TGTGCCAGCCGATCCCCGGGGGCCCGCCAGTACTTC. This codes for CASRSPGARQYF.

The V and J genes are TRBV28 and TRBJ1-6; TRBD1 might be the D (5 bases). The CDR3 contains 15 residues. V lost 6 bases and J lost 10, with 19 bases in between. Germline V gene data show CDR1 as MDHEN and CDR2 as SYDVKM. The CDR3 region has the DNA TGTGCCAGCAGCGCGGGAGACAGAATGGGGTCACCCCTCCACTTT. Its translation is CASSAGDRMGSPLHF.

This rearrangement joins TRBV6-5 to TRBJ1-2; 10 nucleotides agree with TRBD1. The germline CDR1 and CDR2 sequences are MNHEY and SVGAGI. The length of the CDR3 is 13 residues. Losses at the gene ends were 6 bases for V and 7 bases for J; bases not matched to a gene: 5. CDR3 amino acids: CASRRGQGPGYTF. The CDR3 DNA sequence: TGTGCCAGCAGGCGGGGACAGGGGCCTGGCTACACCTTC.

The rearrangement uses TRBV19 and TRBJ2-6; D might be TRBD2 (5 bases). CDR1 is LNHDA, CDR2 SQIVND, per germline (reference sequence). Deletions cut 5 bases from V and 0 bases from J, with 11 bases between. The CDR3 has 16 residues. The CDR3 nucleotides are TGTGCCAGTAGTCCAAGTCGGGGCTCTGGGGCCAACGTCCTGACTTTC. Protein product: CASSPSRGSGANVLTF.

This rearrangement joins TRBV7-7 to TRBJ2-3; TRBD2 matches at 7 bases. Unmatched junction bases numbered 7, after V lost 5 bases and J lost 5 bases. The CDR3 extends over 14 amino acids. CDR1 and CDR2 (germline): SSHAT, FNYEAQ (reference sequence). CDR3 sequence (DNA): TGTGCCAGCAGCCCTGGACTAGTTCAAGATACGCAGTATTTT. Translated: CASSPGLVQDTQYF. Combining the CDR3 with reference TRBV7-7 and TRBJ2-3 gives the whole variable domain GAGVSQSPRYKVTKRGQDVTLRCDPISSHATLYWYQQALGQGPEFLTYFNYEAQPDKSGLPSDRFSAERPEGSISTLTIQRTEQRDSAMYRCASSPGLVQDTQYFGPGTRLTVL.

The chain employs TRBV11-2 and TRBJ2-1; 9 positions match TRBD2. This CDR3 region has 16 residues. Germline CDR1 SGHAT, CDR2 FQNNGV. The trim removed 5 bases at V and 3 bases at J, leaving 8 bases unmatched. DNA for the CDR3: TGTGCCAGCAGCCCTCGGCTAGCGGGGATCTACAATGAGCAGTTCTTC. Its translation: CASSPRLAGIYNEQFF.

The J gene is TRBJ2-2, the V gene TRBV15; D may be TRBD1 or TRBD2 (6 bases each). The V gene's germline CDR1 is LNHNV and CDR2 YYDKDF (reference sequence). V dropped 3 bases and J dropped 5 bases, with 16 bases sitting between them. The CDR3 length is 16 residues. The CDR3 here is CATSRDGGRGTGELFF. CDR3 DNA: TGTGCCACCAGCAGGGACGGGGGCCGGGGAACCGGGGAGCTGTTTTTT.

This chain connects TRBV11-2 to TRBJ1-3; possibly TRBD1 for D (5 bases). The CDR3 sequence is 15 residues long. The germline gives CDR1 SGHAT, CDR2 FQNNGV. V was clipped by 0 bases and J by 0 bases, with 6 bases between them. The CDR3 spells CASSLDDSSGNTIYF. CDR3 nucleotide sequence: TGTGCCAGCAGCTTAGACGACAGCTCTGGAAACACCATATATTTT.

CDR3 DNA: TGCGCCAGCAGCTCTAGCGGGAGCACAGATACGCAGTATTTT. Its protein product is CASSSSGSTDTQYF. The chain joins TRBV5-1 to TRBJ2-3; 8 nucleotides line up with TRBD2. Germline loops: CDR1 SGHRS, CDR2 YFSETQ. This CDR3 is built from 14 residues. With V trimmed by 3 bases and J by 0 bases, 0 bases remained unmatched.

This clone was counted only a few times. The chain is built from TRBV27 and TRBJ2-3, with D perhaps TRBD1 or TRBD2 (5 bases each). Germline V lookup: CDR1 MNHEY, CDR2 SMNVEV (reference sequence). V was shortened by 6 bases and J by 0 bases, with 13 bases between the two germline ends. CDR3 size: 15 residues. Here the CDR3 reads CASRNRGSSTDTQYF. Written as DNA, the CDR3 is TGTGCCAGCAGGAACCGGGGCTCTAGCACAGATACGCAGTATTTT.

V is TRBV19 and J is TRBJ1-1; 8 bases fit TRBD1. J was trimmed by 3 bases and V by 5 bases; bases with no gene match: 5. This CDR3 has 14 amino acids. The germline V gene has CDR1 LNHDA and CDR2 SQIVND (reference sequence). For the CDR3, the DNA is TGTGCCAGTAGTCCAGGGGGCAAGGACACTGAAGCTTTCTTT. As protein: CASSPGGKDTEAFF.

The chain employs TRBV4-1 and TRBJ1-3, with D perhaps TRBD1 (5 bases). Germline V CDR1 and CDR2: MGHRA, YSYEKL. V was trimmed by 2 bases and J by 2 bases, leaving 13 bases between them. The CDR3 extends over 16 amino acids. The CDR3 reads CASSQPLGGAGNTIYF. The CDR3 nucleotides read TGCGCCAGCAGCCAACCCTTAGGAGGGGCTGGAAACACCATATATTTT.

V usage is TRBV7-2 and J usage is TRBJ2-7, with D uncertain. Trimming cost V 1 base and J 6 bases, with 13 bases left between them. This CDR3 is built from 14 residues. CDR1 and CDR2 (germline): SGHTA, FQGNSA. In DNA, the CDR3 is TGTGCCAGCAGCTTAGACAGTGGCTCCGGCGAGCAGTACTTC. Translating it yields CASSLDSGSGEQYF.

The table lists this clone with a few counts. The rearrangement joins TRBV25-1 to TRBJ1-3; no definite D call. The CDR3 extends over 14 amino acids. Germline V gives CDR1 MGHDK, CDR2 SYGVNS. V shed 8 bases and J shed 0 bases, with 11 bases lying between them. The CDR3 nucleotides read TGTGCCAGCTCGTTGGGCAGCTCTGGAAACACCATATATTTT. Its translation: CASSLGSSGNTIYF.

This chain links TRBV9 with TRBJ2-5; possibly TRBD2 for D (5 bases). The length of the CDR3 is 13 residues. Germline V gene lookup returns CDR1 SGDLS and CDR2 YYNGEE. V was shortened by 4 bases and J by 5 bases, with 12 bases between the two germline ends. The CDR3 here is CASSPGILETQYF. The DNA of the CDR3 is TGTGCCAGCAGCCCCGGGATCTTGGAGACCCAGTACTTC.

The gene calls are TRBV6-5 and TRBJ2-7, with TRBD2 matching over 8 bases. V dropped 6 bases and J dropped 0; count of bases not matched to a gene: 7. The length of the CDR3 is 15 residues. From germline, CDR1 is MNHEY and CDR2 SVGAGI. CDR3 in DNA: TGTGCCAGCAGACTTACAGCGGGGGACTCCTACGAGCAGTACTTC. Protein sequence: CASRLTAGDSYEQYF.

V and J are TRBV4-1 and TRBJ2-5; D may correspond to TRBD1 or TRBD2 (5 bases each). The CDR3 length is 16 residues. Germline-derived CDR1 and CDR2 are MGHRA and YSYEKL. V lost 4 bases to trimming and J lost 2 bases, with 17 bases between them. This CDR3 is CASSRTGTPPQETQYF. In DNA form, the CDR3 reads TGCGCCAGCAGCCGGACCGGGACCCCCCCTCAAGAGACCCAGTACTTC.

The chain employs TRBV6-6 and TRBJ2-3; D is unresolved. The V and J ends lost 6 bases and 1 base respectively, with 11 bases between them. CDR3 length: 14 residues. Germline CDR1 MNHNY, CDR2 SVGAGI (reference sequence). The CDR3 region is CASSLNGRTDTQYF. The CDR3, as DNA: TGTGCCAGCAGCCTCAACGGACGCACAGATACGCAGTATTTT.

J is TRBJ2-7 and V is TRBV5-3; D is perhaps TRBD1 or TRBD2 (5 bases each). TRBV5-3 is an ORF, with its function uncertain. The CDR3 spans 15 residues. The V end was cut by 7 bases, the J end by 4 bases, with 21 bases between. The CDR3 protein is CARPLGASNGYEQYF. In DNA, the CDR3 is TGTGCCAGACCCCTTGGGGCTAGCAACGGGTACGAGCAGTACTTC.

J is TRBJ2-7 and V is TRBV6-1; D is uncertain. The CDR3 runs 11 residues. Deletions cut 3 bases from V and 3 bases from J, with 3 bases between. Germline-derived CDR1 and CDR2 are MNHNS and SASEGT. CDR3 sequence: CASSDLYEQYF. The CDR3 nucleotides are TGTGCCAGCAGTGACCTCTACGAGCAGTACTTC.

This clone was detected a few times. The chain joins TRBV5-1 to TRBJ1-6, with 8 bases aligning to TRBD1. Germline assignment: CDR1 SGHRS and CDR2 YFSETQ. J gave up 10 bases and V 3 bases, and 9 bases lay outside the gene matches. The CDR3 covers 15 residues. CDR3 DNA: TGCGCCAGCAGCTCCCAAACGGACAGGGCATCACCCCTCCACTTT. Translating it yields CASSSQTDRASPLHF.

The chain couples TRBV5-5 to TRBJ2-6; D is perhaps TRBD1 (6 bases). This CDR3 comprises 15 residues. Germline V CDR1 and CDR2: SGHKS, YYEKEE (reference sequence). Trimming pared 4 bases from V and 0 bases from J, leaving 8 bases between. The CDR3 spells CASSRDISGANVLTF. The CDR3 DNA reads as TGTGCCAGCAGCCGGGACATCTCTGGGGCCAACGTCCTGACTTTC.

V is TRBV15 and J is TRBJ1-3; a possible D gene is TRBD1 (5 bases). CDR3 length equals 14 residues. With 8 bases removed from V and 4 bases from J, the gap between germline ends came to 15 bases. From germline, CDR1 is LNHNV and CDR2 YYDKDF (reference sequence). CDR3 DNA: TGTGCCACCGCACTGCCGGGGGGAGGAAACACCATATATTTT. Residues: CATALPGGGNTIYF.